The sequence of this T cell receptor (beta chain) was determined in a study of T-cell memory formation after mild COVID-19. TCRdb called the 5' RACE reads again in MiXCR, with one record for every CDR3 protein. Here the sample spans roughly 150,000 distinct CDR3 sequences, about 14% being singletons. CDR3 size: 16 residues. The germline CDR1 and CDR2 sequences are SGHTA and FQGNSA. The V gene lost 1 base and the J gene lost 6 bases, with 16 bases spanning the gap. Sequenced: PBMCs or a T cell subset sorted from them (not recorded which). This clonotype was obtained from an adult woman who had mild COVID-19 (a few samples of this study predate the infection). Cell type and time point are not known. The chain recombines TRBV7-2 with TRBJ1-5; D perhaps matches TRBD1 (6 bases). The CDR3: CASSLVGGARGQPQHF. The CDR3 bases are TGTGCCAGCAGCTTAGTGGGGGGGGCGAGAGGTCAGCCCCAGCATTTT.